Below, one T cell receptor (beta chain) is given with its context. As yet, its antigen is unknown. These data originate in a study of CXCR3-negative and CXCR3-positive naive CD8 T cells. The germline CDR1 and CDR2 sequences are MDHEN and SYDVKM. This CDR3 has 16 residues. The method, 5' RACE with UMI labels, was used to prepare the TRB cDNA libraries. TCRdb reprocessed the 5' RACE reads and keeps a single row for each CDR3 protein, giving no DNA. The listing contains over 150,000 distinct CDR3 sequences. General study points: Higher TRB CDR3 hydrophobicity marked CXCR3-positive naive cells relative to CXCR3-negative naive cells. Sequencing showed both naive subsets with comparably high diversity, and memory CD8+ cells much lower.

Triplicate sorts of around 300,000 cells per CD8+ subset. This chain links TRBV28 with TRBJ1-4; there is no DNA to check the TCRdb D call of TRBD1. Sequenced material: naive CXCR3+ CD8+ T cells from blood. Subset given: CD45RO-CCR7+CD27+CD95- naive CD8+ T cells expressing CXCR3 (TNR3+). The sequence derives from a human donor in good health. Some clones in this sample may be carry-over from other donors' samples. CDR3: CASSFRDDRLDEKLFF.